This T cell receptor (beta chain) emerged from a study of PD-1 blockade in classical Hodgkin lymphoma. Following autologous stem cell transplantation, relapse occurred in every patient, and exposure to brentuximab vedotin varied. Complete response, partial response or progressive disease was each patient's best response. The CDR3 extends over 16 amino acids. Unmatched junction bases numbered 8, after V lost 5 bases and J lost 6 bases. Germline values: CDR1 SGHAT, CDR2 FQNNGV. Profiled with immunoSEQ multiplex PCR; TCRdb holds only in-frame clones, not every one. The table has 95,000 or so clones, approximately 88% seen once.

This receptor was obtained from a human donor with classical Hodgkin lymphoma. Source: peripheral blood mononuclear cells (PBMCs), taken at baseline. The gene calls are TRBV11-2 and TRBJ2-3, with 13 nucleotides matching TRBD2. In DNA, the CDR3 is TGTGCCAGCAGCCCGCGGGGACTAGCGGGATCTGATACGCAGTATTTT. It is translated as CASSPRGLAGSDTQYF.